Listed here are 30 T cell receptor beta chains from one sample, sequenced in a study of response to subunit inactivated influenza vaccine. TCRdb itself ran the RT-PCR reads through MiXCR, one entry per CDR3 protein. This table holds fewer than 750,000 distinct CDR3 sequences, 14% found once. Sequencing used PBMCs from blood, obtained roughly 12 days after vaccination. The receptors derive from a man aged 50 to 60 who received an inactivated influenza vaccine.

This rearrangement joins TRBV7-9 to TRBJ2-2, with D hard to call. Trimming stripped 5 bases from V and 5 bases from J, with 12 bases between. CDR3 size: 14 residues. CDR1 is SEHNR and CDR2 is FQNEAQ in the germline V gene (reference sequence). In DNA, the CDR3 is TGTGCCAGCAGCCCCGGGTATGGGACCGGGGAGCTGTTTTTT. Translation gives CASSPGYGTGELFF.

The J gene is TRBJ2-3, the V gene TRBV30; D is uncertain. V lost 0 bases, J lost 6 bases, and 4 bases lay in between. CDR3 length equals 11 residues. Germline CDR1 and CDR2: GTSNPN and SVGIG (reference sequence). CDR3 region: CAWSVGDTQYF. The CDR3 DNA is TGTGCCTGGAGTGTGGGGGATACGCAGTATTTT.

This clonotype appeared a single time. J is TRBJ2-1 and V is TRBV7-9; 7 bases agree with TRBD1. J lost 7 bases, V lost 3 bases, and 6 bases had no gene match. This CDR3 has 14 residues. The germline V gene encodes CDR1 SEHNR and CDR2 FQNEAQ (reference sequence). The CDR3 here is CASSFTGVDNEQFF. For the CDR3, the DNA is TGTGCCAGCAGCTTTACAGGGGTGGATAATGAGCAGTTCTTC.

The rearrangement links TRBV29-1 to TRBJ1-2; D not certain. CDR1 and CDR2 from the germline V gene are SQVTM and ANQGSEA. V dropped 7 bases and J dropped 6 bases, with 9 bases sitting between them. This CDR3 region has 10 residues. The CDR3 nucleotides are TGCAGCGCCTGGAGGAATGGCTACACCTTC. It is translated as CSAWRNGYTF.

V gene TRBV7-2 combines with J gene TRBJ2-1; 7 nucleotides agree with TRBD2. The V gene end was trimmed by 0 bases and the J gene end by 1 base; junction bases not matched to a gene: 3. CDR1 is SGHTA and CDR2 is FQGNSA in the germline V gene. This CDR3 is built from 16 residues. CDR3 coding DNA: TGTGCCAGCAGCTTAGCAGCTAGCGGATCCTACAATGAGCAGTTCTTC. It translates to CASSLAASGSYNEQFF.

V is TRBV20-1 and J is TRBJ2-3; D not certain. This CDR3 is 14 amino acids long. CDR1 DFQATT and CDR2 SNEGSKA come from the germline V gene (reference sequence). V dropped 6 bases and J dropped 0 bases, with 13 bases sitting between them. The chain's CDR3 is CSAKNQASTDTQYF. Written as DNA, the CDR3 is TGCAGTGCCAAAAACCAGGCTAGCACAGATACGCAGTATTTT.

V is TRBV6-2 or TRBV6-3 and J is TRBJ2-7, with 9 bases aligning to TRBD1. Germline loops: CDR1 MNHEY, CDR2 SVGEGT. V gave up 7 bases and J gave up 5 bases; unmatched junction bases: 9. This CDR3 has 14 residues. The CDR3 region is CASNEDRGNNEQYF. The CDR3 DNA is TGTGCCAGCAATGAGGACAGGGGAAATAACGAGCAGTACTTC.

This clonotype was counted between two and nine times. As DNA, the CDR3 is TGTGCCAGCTCACCCCTGCGCACAACCTACGAGCAGTACTTC. Translating gives CASSPLRTTYEQYF. The chain combines TRBV18 with TRBJ2-7; D not resolved. The CDR3 consists of 14 residues. The germline V gene encodes CDR1 KGHSH and CDR2 LQKENI. Trimming took 3 bases from V and 2 from J, leaving 11 bases between them.

This clonotype was counted only a few times. V is TRBV4-1 and J is TRBJ1-5; 7 bases agree with TRBD1. Germline V gene lookup returns CDR1 MGHRA and CDR2 YSYEKL. This CDR3 has 15 residues. J was trimmed by 7 bases and V by 0 bases; bases with no gene match: 6. The CDR3 DNA sequence: TGCGCCAGCAGCCAAGAAGGGACAGTAGGACAGCCCCAGCATTTT. Translation gives CASSQEGTVGQPQHF.

This clonotype was found many times. V and J are TRBV7-2 and TRBJ2-3, with 7 bases aligning to TRBD1. The V segment lost 6 bases and the J segment 6 bases; nucleotides outside the gene matches: 9. Germline CDR1 SGHTA, CDR2 FQGNSA. The CDR3 runs 14 residues. The CDR3 DNA reads TGTGCCAGCAGGATGACAGGGATTAAGGATACGCAGTATTTT. Amino acids: CASRMTGIKDTQYF.

This clonotype has just a few counts. The V call is TRBV5-1, the J call TRBJ2-7, with a tentative D call TRBD1 (6 bases). CDR1 SGHRS and CDR2 YFSETQ come from the germline V gene. CDR3 length equals 15 residues. V lost 7 bases, J lost 4 bases, and 21 bases lay in between. CDR3 DNA sequence: TGCGCCAGCTGCACGGGACACGCAGAGACTTACGAGCAGTACTTC. Its protein product is CASCTGHAETYEQYF.

In regard to this clonotype: The junction differs from germline at one of its ends, possibly a read error. This chain uses TRBV7-9 with TRBJ1-2; TRBD1 matches 11 bases. The CDR3 sequence is 14 residues long. Germline CDR1 reads SEHNR; CDR2 reads FQNEAQ (reference sequence). The CDR3 DNA sequence: TGTGCCAGCTGCTTGGGGACAGGGGGGGACGGCTACACCTTC. Protein: CASCLGTGGDGYTF.

The J gene is TRBJ2-6, the V gene TRBV11-2; D might be TRBD2 (6 bases). CDR1 and CDR2 from the germline V gene are SGHAT and FQNNGV. With 2 bases removed from V and 2 bases from J, the gap between germline ends came to 16 bases. The CDR3 extends over 18 amino acids. CDR3 protein: CASSLSFFGGAGANVLTF. The CDR3 DNA is TGTGCCAGCAGCTTAAGTTTTTTCGGCGGGGCTGGGGCCAACGTCCTGACTTTC.

This chain joins TRBV5-6 and TRBJ1-1; no reliable D call. The CDR3 totals 14 residues. The V end was cut by 3 bases, the J end by 4 bases, with 13 bases between. Germline V gene lookup returns CDR1 SGHDT and CDR2 YYEEEE. The CDR3 sequence: CASSYPQWSTEAFF. In DNA form, the CDR3 reads TGTGCCAGCAGCTATCCTCAGTGGAGCACTGAAGCTTTCTTT. Full variable domain (outside the CDR3, taken from reference TRBV5-6 and TRBJ1-1): DAGVTQSPTHLIKTRGQQVTLRCSPKSGHDTVSWYQQALGQGPQFIFQYYEEEERQRGNFPDRFSGHQFPNYSSELNVNALLLGDSALYLCASSYPQWSTEAFFGQGTRLTVV.

This clonotype was detected a few times. The chain is built from TRBV27 and TRBJ2-7; D is ambiguous. Per germline, CDR1 MNHEY and CDR2 SMNVEV (reference sequence). The CDR3 has 18 amino acids. V gave up 0 bases and J gave up 3 bases, with 21 bases separating them. The CDR3: CASSLSGADWPYLYEQYF. The CDR3, as DNA: TGTGCCAGCAGTTTATCGGGCGCAGACTGGCCCTACCTCTACGAGCAGTACTTC.

This chain joins TRBV6-5 and TRBJ1-1; D is unresolved. V was trimmed by 0 bases and J by 3 bases, leaving 8 bases between them. The CDR3 loop spans 14 amino acids. Germline V CDR1 and CDR2: MNHEY, SVGAGI. The CDR3 DNA reads TGTGCCAGCAGTTACTCGACGGTGGACACTGAAGCTTTCTTT. Protein: CASSYSTVDTEAFF.

Regarding this clonotype: A much more abundant neighbour one base away suggests this may be a read error. J is TRBJ1-2 and V is TRBV12-3 or TRBV12-4; the D gene is possibly TRBD1 (6 bases). CDR3 size: 15 residues. Trimming cost V 3 bases and J 8 bases, with 19 bases left between them. The CDR3 spells CASSFSNWGRGGYTF. DNA for the CDR3: TGTGCCAGCAGTTTCTCTAACTGGGGGCGAGGAGGCTACACCTTC.

Ten or more counts support this clonotype. The genes are TRBV4-3 and TRBJ2-1; unclear D gene. Trimming removed 0 bases at V and 4 bases at J, with 10 bases between. The germline CDR1 and CDR2 sequences are LGHNA and YSLEER. CDR3 size: 15 residues. The DNA of the CDR3 is TGCGCCAGCAGCCAAGATAGAGGCGGTTACAATGAGCAGTTCTTC. This encodes CASSQDRGGYNEQFF.

This clonotype was seen more than once but under ten times. The rearrangement links TRBV20-1 to TRBJ2-7; no clear D. Germline loops: CDR1 DFQATT, CDR2 SNEGSKA (reference sequence). CDR3 length equals 13 residues. Between the trimmed V and J ends, which lost 5 bases and 0 bases, there was a span of 11 bases. CDR3 loop: CSAVPGNSYEQYF. CDR3 nucleotide sequence: TGCAGTGCTGTCCCGGGCAACTCCTACGAGCAGTACTTC.

This clonotype was picked up a small number of times. The V and J genes are TRBV20-1 and TRBJ1-4; no reliable D call. Germline CDR1 and CDR2: DFQATT and SNEGSKA (reference sequence). CDR3 length equals 13 residues. V was pared by 0 bases and J by 8 bases, with 10 bases between. The CDR3 DNA reads as TGCAGTGCTAGAGATGGGCCCGGCGAAAAACTGTTTTTT. Residues: CSARDGPGEKLFF.

This clonotype showed up just a few times. The chain combines TRBV28 with TRBJ1-5, with D possibly matching TRBD1 (5 bases). In germline, CDR1 is MDHEN, CDR2 SYDVKM. This CDR3 is built from 14 residues. V was pared by 6 bases and J by 3 bases, with 12 bases between. CDR3 bases: TGTGCCAGCAGGTACACAGGTTTCAATCAGCCCCAGCATTTT. It codes for CASRYTGFNQPQHF.

This chain uses TRBV7-9 with TRBJ2-7, with D perhaps matching TRBD2 (6 bases). The CDR3 has 13 amino acids. The germline V gene encodes CDR1 SEHNR and CDR2 FQNEAQ (reference sequence). V lost 5 bases and J 5 bases, leaving 13 bases between the germline ends. DNA for the CDR3: TGTGCCAGCAGCGCCTACCCGGGAGACGAGCAGTACTTC. It encodes CASSAYPGDEQYF.

This clonotype was picked up a small number of times. J is TRBJ1-2 and V is TRBV7-8, with D possibly being TRBD1 (6 bases). The germline V and J ends were trimmed by 4 bases and 5 bases, with 17 bases remaining between them. This CDR3 is 15 amino acids long. In germline, CDR1 is SGHVS, CDR2 FQNEAQ. The CDR3 spells CASSSLDRRYYGYTF. CDR3 bases: TGTGCCAGCAGCTCCTTAGACAGGCGGTATTATGGCTACACCTTC.

The V call is TRBV6-2 or TRBV6-3, the J call TRBJ2-1; D is unresolved. Germline-derived CDR1 and CDR2 are MNHEY and SVGEGT. The V and J ends lost 7 bases and 0 bases respectively, with 13 bases between them. The CDR3 has 15 residues. CDR3 bases: TGTGCCAGCACCACTTTTTACAGCTCCTACAATGAGCAGTTCTTC. This gives the protein CASTTFYSSYNEQFF.

Only a few counts were recorded for this clonotype. V usage is TRBV20-1 and J usage is TRBJ1-4, with 9 bases identical to TRBD1. J was trimmed by 7 bases and V by 3 bases; bases with no gene match: 9. The CDR3 extends over 15 amino acids. The V gene's germline CDR1 is DFQATT and CDR2 SNEGSKA (reference sequence). The CDR3 region is CSASAGTGRGEKLFF. CDR3 coding DNA: TGCAGTGCTAGTGCTGGGACAGGGAGGGGTGAAAAACTGTTTTTT.

This clonotype was counted between two and nine times. The gene calls are TRBV6-2 or TRBV6-3 and TRBJ2-7; TRBD1 agrees at 7 bases. The CDR3 is 12 amino acids. Losses at the gene ends were 6 bases for V and 3 bases for J; bases not matched to a gene: 2. The germline CDR1 and CDR2 sequences are MNHEY and SVGEGT. The CDR3 nucleotides read TGTGCCAGCAGGGCAGGGGGCTACGAGCAGTACTTC. As protein: CASRAGGYEQYF.

CDR3 sequence (DNA): TGTGCCAGCAGTGGCCCGACAGTCAATGAGCAGTTCTTC. Translating it yields CASSGPTVNEQFF. The chain combines TRBV25-1 with TRBJ2-1; D is possibly TRBD1 (5 bases). The CDR3 runs 13 residues. Deletions cut 4 bases from V and 6 bases from J, with 10 bases between. The V gene's germline CDR1 is MGHDK and CDR2 SYGVNS.

The chain combines TRBV18 with TRBJ1-5; D gene uncertain. Per the germline V gene, CDR1 is KGHSH and CDR2 is LQKENI. The germline V and J ends were trimmed by 6 bases and 4 bases, with 16 bases remaining between them. This CDR3 contains 15 residues. The CDR3 loop reads CASSPLRSENQPQHF. The CDR3 coding sequence is TGTGCCAGCTCCCCTCTAAGGTCAGAAAATCAGCCCCAGCATTTT. The variable domain in full, with the rest retrieved from reference TRBV18 and TRBJ1-5, is NAGVMQNPRHLVRRRGQEARLRCSPMKGHSHVYWYRQLPEEGLKFMVYLQKENIIDESGMPKERFSAEFPKEGPSILRIQQVVRGDSAAYFCASSPLRSENQPQHFGDGTRLSIL.

V usage is TRBV10-3 and J usage is TRBJ2-3, with D possibly being TRBD2 (5 bases). With 7 bases removed from V and 2 bases from J, the gap between germline ends came to 10 bases. Germline CDR1 ENHRY, CDR2 SYGVKD. There are 13 residues in the CDR3. The CDR3 sequence: CAIKSDYTDTQYF. In DNA, the CDR3 is TGTGCCATCAAATCTGACTACACAGATACGCAGTATTTT.

In its sample, this clonotype was seen a few times. The rearrangement links TRBV5-6 to TRBJ2-2, with TRBD1 identical over 7 bases. V was clipped by 0 bases and J by 1 base; unmatched bases: 3. The CDR3 extends over 16 amino acids. Germline V gives CDR1 SGHDT, CDR2 YYEEEE. As DNA, the CDR3 is TGTGCCAGCAGCTTGGATCCAGGGGGGAACACCGGGGAGCTGTTTTTT. Its protein product is CASSLDPGGNTGELFF.